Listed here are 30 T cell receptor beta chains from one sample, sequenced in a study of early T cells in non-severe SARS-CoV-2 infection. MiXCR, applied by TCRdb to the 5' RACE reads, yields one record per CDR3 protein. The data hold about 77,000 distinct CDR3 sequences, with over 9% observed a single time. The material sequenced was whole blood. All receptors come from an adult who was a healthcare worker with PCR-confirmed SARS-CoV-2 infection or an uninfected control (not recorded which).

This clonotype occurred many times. CDR3: CASSIDWAEETQYF. The CDR3 DNA reads as TGTGCCAGTAGTATAGATTGGGCAGAAGAGACCCAGTACTTC. The chain links TRBV19 to TRBJ2-5, with D uncertain. V gave up 0 bases and J gave up 3 bases, with 8 bases separating them. Germline V gene sequence: CDR1 LNHDA, CDR2 SQIVND (reference sequence). CDR3 length equals 14 residues.

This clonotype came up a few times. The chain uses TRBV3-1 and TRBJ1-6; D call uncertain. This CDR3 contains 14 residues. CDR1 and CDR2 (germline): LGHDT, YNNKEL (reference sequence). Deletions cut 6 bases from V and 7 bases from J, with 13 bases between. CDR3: CASRISTTNSPLHF. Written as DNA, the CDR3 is TGTGCCAGCAGAATCTCGACCACAAATTCACCCCTCCACTTT. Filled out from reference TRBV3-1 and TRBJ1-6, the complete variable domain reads DTAVSQTPKYLVTQMGNDKSIKCEQNLGHDTMYWYKQDSKKFLKIMFSYNNKELIINETVPNRFSPKSPDKAHLNLHINSLELGDSAVYFCASRISTTNSPLHFGNGTRLTVT.

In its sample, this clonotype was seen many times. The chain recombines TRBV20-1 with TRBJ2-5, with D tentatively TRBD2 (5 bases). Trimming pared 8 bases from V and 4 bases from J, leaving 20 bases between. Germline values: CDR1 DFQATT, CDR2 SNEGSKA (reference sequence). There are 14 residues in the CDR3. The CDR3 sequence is CSSSTPQAGETQYF. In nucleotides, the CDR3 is TGCAGTTCTTCGACTCCGCAGGCGGGAGAGACCCAGTACTTC.

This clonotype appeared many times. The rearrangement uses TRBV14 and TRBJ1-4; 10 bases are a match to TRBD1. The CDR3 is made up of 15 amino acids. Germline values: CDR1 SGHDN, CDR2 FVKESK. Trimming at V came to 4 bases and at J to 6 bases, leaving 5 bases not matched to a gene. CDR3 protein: CASSLFGTGDEKLFF. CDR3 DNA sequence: TGTGCCAGCAGCCTTTTCGGGACAGGGGATGAAAAACTGTTTTTT.

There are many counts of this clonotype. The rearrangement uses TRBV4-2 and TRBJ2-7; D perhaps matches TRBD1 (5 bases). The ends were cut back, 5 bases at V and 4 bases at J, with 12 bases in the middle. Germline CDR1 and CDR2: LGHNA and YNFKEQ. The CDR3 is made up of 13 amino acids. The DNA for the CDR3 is TGTGCCAGCAGCTCAAACCAGGGATACGAGCAGTACTTC. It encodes CASSSNQGYEQYF.

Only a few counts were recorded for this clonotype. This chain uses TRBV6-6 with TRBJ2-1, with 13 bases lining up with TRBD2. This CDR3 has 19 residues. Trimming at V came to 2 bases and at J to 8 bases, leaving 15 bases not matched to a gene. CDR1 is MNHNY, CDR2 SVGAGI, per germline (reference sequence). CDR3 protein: CASSYDGTSGRADRHEQFF. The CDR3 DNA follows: TGTGCCAGCAGTTACGACGGAACTAGCGGGAGGGCCGACCGCCATGAGCAGTTCTTC.

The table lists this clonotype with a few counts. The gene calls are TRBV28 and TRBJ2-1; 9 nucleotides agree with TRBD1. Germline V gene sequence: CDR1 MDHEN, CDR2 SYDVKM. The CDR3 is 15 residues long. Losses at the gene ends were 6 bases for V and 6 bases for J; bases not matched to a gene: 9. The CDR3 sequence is CASRAPGQGVNEQFF. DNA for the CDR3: TGTGCCAGCAGGGCTCCGGGACAGGGAGTCAATGAGCAGTTCTTC.

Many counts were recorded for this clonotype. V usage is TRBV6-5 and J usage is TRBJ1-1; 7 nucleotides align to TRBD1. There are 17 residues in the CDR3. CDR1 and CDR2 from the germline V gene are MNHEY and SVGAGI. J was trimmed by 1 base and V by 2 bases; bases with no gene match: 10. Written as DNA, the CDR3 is TGTGCCAGCAGTTACCGTCCCGGGACAGTTTCGAACACTGAAGCTTTCTTT. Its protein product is CASSYRPGTVSNTEAFF.

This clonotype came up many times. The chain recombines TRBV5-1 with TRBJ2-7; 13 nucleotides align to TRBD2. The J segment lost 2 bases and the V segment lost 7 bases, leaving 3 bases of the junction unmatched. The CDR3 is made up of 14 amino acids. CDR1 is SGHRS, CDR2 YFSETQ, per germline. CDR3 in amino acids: CASSTSGGPYEQYF. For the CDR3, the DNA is TGCGCCAGCTCGACTAGCGGGGGGCCCTACGAGCAGTACTTC.

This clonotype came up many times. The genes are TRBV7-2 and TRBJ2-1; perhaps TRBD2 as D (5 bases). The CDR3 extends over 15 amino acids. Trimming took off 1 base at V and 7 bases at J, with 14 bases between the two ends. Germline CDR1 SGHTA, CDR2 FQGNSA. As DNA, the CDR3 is TGTGCCAGCAGCTTAGGTCCGGACCCGGGGAATGAGCAGTTCTTC. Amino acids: CASSLGPDPGNEQFF.

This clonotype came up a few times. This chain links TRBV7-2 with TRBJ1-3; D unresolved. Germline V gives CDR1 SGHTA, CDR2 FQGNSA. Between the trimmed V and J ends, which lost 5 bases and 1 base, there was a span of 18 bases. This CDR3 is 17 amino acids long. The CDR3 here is CASSPTTTLRSGNTIYF. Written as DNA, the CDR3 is TGTGCCAGCAGCCCTACTACTACGCTGCGTTCTGGAAACACCATATATTTT.

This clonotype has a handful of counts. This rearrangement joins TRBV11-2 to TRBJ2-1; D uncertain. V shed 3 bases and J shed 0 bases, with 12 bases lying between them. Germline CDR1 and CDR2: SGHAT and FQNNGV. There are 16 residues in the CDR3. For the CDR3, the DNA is TGTGCCAGCAGCTTGATGGCCGTTAGCTCCTACAATGAGCAGTTCTTC. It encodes CASSLMAVSSYNEQFF.

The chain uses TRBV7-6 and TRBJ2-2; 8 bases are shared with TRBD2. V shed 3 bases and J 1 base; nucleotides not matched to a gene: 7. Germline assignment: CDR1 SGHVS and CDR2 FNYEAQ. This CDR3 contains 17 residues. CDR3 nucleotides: TGTGCCAGCAGCTTTCCTCGGACTAGCAAGAACACCGGGGAGCTGTTTTTT. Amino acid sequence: CASSFPRTSKNTGELFF.

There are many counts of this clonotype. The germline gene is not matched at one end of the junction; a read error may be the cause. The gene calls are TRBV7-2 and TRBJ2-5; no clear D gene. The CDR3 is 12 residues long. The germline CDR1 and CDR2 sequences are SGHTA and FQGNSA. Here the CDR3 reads CASSRPFHRPHF. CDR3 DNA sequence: TGTGCCAGCAGCAGACCTTTCCACCGGCCCCACTTC.

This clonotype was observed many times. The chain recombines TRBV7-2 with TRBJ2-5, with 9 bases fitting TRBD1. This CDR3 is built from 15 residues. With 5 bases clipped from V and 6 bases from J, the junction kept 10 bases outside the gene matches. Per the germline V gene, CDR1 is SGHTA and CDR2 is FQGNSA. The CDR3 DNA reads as TGTGCCAGCAGCCCCGGGACAGGGCGGGGGAAGACCCAGTACTTC. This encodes CASSPGTGRGKTQYF.

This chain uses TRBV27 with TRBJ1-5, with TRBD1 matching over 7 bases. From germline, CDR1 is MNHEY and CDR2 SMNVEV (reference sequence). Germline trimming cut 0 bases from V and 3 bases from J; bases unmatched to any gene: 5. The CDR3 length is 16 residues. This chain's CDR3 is CASSLSRQGTNQPQHF. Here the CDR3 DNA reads TGTGCCAGCAGTTTATCCCGACAGGGAACCAATCAGCCCCAGCATTTT.

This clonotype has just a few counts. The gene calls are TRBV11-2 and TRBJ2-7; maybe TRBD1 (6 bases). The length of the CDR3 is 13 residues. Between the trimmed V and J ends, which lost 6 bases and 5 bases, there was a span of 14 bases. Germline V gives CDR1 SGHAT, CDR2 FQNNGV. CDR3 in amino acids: CASRSTGTNEQYF. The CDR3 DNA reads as TGTGCCAGCAGGTCTACCGGGACAAACGAGCAGTACTTC.

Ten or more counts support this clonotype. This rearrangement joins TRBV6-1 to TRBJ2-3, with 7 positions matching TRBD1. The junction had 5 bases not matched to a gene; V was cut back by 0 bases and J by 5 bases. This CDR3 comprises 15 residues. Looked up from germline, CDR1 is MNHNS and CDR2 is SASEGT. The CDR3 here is CASSEAQGVVDTQYF. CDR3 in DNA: TGTGCCAGCAGTGAAGCCCAGGGGGTAGTAGATACGCAGTATTTT.

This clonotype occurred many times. The CDR3 DNA is TGTGCCAGCAGCTGGGGTTTTGGACAGGGCTCTAGTGATGGCTACACCTTC. Translation: CASSWGFGQGSSDGYTF. The V and J genes are TRBV5-6 and TRBJ1-2; 8 bases align to TRBD1. CDR1 SGHDT and CDR2 YYEEEE come from the germline V gene. Trimming took 3 bases from V and 6 from J; bases not matched to a gene: 16. This CDR3 is 17 amino acids long.

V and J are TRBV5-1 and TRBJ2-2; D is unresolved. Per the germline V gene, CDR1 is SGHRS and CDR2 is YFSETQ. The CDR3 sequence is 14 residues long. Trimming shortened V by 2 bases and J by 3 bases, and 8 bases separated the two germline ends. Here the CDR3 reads CASSFATHTGELFF. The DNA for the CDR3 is TGCGCCAGCAGCTTCGCCACGCACACCGGGGAGCTGTTTTTT.

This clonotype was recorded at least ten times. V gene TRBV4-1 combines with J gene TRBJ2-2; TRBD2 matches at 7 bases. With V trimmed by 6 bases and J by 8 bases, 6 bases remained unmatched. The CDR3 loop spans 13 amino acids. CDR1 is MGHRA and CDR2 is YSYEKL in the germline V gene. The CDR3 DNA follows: TGCGCCAGCAGGCGGGAGAACATTGGGGAGCTGTTTTTT. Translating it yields CASRRENIGELFF.

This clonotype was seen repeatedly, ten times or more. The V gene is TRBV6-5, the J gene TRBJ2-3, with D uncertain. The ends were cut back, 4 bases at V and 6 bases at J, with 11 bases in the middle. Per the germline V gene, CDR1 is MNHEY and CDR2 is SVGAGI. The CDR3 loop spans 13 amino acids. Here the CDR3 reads CASSSRMADTQYF. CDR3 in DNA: TGTGCCAGCAGTTCCCGCATGGCGGATACGCAGTATTTT.

The CDR3 spells CASSLGQIYAEAFF. Written as DNA, the CDR3 is TGTGCCAGCAGTTTAGGGCAGATCTACGCTGAAGCTTTCTTT. V usage is TRBV12-3 or TRBV12-4 and J usage is TRBJ1-1; no clear D. The V end was cut by 1 base, the J end by 6 bases, with 12 bases between. The CDR3 sequence is 14 residues long.

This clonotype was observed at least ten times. For the CDR3, the DNA is TGTGCCAGCAGCTCCGCAGATATGAAGGATCAAGAGACCCAGTACTTC. This translates into CASSSADMKDQETQYF. The chain has TRBV7-6 and TRBJ2-5; D ambiguous. Germline CDR1 is SGHVS and CDR2 is FNYEAQ. The CDR3 is made up of 16 amino acids. V was trimmed by 4 bases and J by 2 bases, leaving 17 bases between them.

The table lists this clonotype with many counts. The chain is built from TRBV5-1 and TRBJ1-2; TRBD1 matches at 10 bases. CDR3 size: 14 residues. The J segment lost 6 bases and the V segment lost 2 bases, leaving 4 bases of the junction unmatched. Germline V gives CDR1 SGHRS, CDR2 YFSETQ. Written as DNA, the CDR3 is TGCGCCAGCAGCTTAGGACAGGGGGAAGATGGCTACACCTTC. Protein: CASSLGQGEDGYTF. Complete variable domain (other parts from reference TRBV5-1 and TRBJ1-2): KAGVTQTPRYLIKTRGQQVTLSCSPISGHRSVSWYQQTPGQGLQFLFEYFSETQRNKGNFPGRFSGRQFSNSRSEMNVSTLELGDSALYLCASSLGQGEDGYTFGSGTRLTVV.

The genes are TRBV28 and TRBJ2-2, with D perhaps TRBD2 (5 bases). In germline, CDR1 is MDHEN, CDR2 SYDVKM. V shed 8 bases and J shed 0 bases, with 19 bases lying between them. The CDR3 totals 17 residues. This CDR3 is CASATHGVGTNTGELFF. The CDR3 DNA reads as TGTGCCAGCGCCACTCACGGGGTGGGCACGAACACCGGGGAGCTGTTTTTT.

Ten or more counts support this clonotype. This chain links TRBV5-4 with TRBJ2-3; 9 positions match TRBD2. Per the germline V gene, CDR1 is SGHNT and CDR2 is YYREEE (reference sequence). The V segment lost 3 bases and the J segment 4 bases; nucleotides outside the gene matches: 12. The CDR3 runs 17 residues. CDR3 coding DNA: TGTGCCAGCAGCTGGGGGCCCTTTAGCGGGAGTGCAGATACGCAGTATTTT. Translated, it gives CASSWGPFSGSADTQYF.

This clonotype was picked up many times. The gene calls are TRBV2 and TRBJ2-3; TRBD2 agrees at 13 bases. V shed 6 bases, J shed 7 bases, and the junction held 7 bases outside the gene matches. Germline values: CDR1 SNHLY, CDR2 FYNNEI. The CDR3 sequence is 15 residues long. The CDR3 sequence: CASRSGTSGTNTQYF. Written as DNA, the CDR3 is TGTGCCAGCAGATCCGGGACTAGCGGGACCAATACGCAGTATTTT.

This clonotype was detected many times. The CDR3 sequence is CASSLVRDYEKQFF. The CDR3 DNA is TGCGCCAGCAGCTTGGTCCGGGACTACGAGAAGCAGTTCTTC. The chain combines TRBV5-1 with TRBJ2-1, with 7 bases that match TRBD2. Unmatched junction bases numbered 8, after V lost 0 bases and J lost 11 bases. This CDR3 is 14 amino acids long. From germline, CDR1 is SGHRS and CDR2 YFSETQ.

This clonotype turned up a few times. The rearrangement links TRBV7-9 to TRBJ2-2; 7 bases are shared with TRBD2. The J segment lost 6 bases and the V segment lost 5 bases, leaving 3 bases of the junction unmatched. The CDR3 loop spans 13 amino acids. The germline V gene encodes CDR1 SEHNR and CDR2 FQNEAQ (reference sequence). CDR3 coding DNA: TGTGCCAGCAGCAAGCGGGGCTCCGGGGAGCTGTTTTTT. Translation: CASSKRGSGELFF. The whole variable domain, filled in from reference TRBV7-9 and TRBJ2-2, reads DTGVSQNPRHKITKRGQNVTFRCDPISEHNRLYWYRQTLGQGPEFLTYFQNEAQLEKSRLLSDRFSAERPKGSFSTLEIQRTEQGDSAMYLCASSKRGSGELFFGEGSRLTVL.